The T cell receptor beta chain under discussion was sequenced for a study of T cell clonality in common variable immunodeficiency. CVID and control samples used equivalent genomic DNA input. Some clones are missing from TCRdb's copy, which holds only in-frame ones; the method was immunoSEQ multiplex PCR. The sample holds more than 30,000 clones, and no clone turns up only once. Findings and caveats of the study: Common variable immunodeficiency TCR beta sequences reportedly had fewer deletions and N-nucleotide insertions.

The germline gives CDR1 SGHRS, CDR2 YFSETQ. Germline trimming cut 5 bases from V and 5 bases from J; bases unmatched to any gene: 11. The CDR3 extends over 15 amino acids. Of note for this clone: Its antigen is not known. Sequencing ends 3 residues short of the CDR3 end; the germline J gene provides the rest.

Material: peripheral blood mononuclear cells. This chain connects TRBV5-1 to TRBJ2-5; 8 nucleotides align to TRBD1. The sequence came from a person aged 18-70 years in good health. Here the CDR3 reads CASRKGQGNTETQYF. The sequenced CDR3 bases are TGCGCCAGCAGAAAAGGACAGGGAAATACGGAGACC.